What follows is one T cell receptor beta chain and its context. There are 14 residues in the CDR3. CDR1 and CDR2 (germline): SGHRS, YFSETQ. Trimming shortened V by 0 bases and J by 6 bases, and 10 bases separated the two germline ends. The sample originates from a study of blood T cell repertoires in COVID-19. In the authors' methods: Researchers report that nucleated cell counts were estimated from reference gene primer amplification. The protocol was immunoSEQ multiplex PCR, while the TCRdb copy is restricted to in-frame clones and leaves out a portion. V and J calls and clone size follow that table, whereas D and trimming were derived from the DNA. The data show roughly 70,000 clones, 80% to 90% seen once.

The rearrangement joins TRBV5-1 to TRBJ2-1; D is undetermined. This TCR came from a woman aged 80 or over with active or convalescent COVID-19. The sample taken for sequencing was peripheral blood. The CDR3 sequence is CASSLGQPGNEQFF. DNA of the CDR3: TGCGCCAGCAGCTTGGGGCAGCCGGGCAATGAGCAGTTCTTC.